The rows below give T cell receptor beta chains drawn from one sample of a study of blood T cell repertoires in COVID-19. Sequencing used immunoSEQ multiplex PCR; TCRdb keeps in-frame clones, though not all of them. The data show about 140,000 clones, approximately 90% seen once. Specimen: peripheral blood. The receptors here all came from a woman aged 40 to 50 with acute or convalescent COVID-19. Each CDR3 is given with its conserved first and last residue. The order of the fields is clone size, J gene, V gene, D gene, CDR3 DNA, CDR3 protein. A D gene is named only where the DNA matches it firmly. Part of the rows lack a size; the others show once, few, many or a class for expanded clones.

>NA|TRBJ1-2|TRBV2|NA
TGTGCCAGCAGTGGGGCCAGGGAAGGAGGCTACACCTTC
CASSGAREGGYTF
>once|TRBJ2-1|TRBV7-3|NA
TGTGCCAGCAGCTTAATAGGGGATGACGAGCAGTTCTTC
CASSLIGDDEQFF
>NA|TRBJ2-7|TRBV10-3|TRBD2
TGTGCCATCGGGACTAGCGGGAACTACGAGCAGTACTTC
CAIGTSGNYEQYF
>NA|TRBJ2-7|TRBV5-5|NA
TGTGCCAGCGAGGGTTTAGCGACCTACGAGCAGTACTTC
CASEGLATYEQYF
>NA|TRBJ1-2|TRBV19|TRBD1
TGTGCCAGTAGTGAACAGGGGGCGGGCTATGGCTACACCTTC
CASSEQGAGYGYTF
>NA|TRBJ2-5|TRBV4-2|TRBD2
TGTGCCAGCAGCCAAGGCCTTAGCGGGGCCTATGAGACCCAGTACTTC
CASSQGLSGAYETQYF
>NA|TRBJ2-5|TRBV5-4|TRBD2
TGTGCCGAATGGGGACTAGCGGGAGGAGAGACCCAGTACTTC
CAEWGLAGGETQYF
>NA|TRBJ2-1|TRBV6-5|TRBD2
TGTGCCAGCAGTTCTGCGGGAGCACTGAACAATGAGCAGTTCTTC
CASSSAGALNNEQFF
>NA|TRBJ1-4|TRBV4-3|NA
TGCGCCAGCAGCCATAGGGGTTCAACTAATGAAAAACTGTTTTTT
CASSHRGSTNEKLFF
>NA|TRBJ1-1|TRBV24-1|NA
TGTGCCACCAGTGACTCCCCCCCGAACACTGAAGCTTTCTTT
CATSDSPPNTEAFF
>NA|TRBJ2-1|TRBV4-1|NA
TGCGCCAGCAGCCAAGAAGGAGACTTTACGAGCTCCTACAATGAGCAGTTCTTC
CASSQEGDFTSSYNEQFF
>NA|TRBJ1-1|TRBV12-3/TRBV12-4|TRBD1
TGTGCCAGCATTCGCAGGGGGCGCCGAGGAGCTTTCTTT
CASIRRGRRGAFF
>NA|TRBJ2-2|TRBV3-1/TRBV3-2|TRBD1
TGTGCCAGCCAGACAGGGGCCTTCACCGGGGAGCTGTTTTTT
CASQTGAFTGELFF
>NA|TRBJ1-1|TRBV2|NA
TGTGCCAGCAGTTCGGCCGGGTTCGTGTACACTGAAGCTTTCTTT
CASSSAGFVYTEAFF
>few|TRBJ1-1|TRBV9|NA
TGTGCCAGCAGCGTAGACCCAGGAGGATCGGAAGCTTTCTTT
CASSVDPGGSEAFF
>NA|TRBJ1-6|TRBV12-3/TRBV12-4|TRBD1
TGTGCCAGCAGTCAAGACAGGGGATCACCCCTCCACTTT
CASSQDRGSPLHF
>once|TRBJ2-2|TRBV9|TRBD2
TGTGCCAGCACTCAAGGAGCGGGGGGTGTCACCGGGGAGCTGTTTTTT
CASTQGAGGVTGELFF
>NA|TRBJ1-5|TRBV21-1|NA
TGTGCCAGCAGCAAGAACAGGGGTGTTAATCAGCCCCAGCATTTT
CASSKNRGVNQPQHF
>NA|TRBJ2-7|TRBV4-1|NA
TGCGCCAGCAGCCATGAGGGATCCTACGAGCAGTACTTC
CASSHEGSYEQYF
>once|TRBJ2-3|TRBV5-6|TRBD1
TGTGCCAGCAGCTTGGTCGCCTGGGACAGACCCCTGGGAGATACGCAGTATTTT
CASSLVAWDRPLGDTQYF
>NA|TRBJ1-2|TRBV7-9|TRBD1
TGTGCCAGCAGCTTTAGTGGTAATACATATGGACAGGCGCCTGTGGGCTACACCTTC
CASSFSGNTYGQAPVGYTF
>NA|TRBJ1-5|TRBV10-1|NA
TGCGCCAGCACCGGACACAGCCTCAATCAGCCCCAGCATTTT
CASTGHSLNQPQHF
>NA|TRBJ2-2|TRBV24-1|TRBD2
TGTGCCACCAGTGATCCGAAAGGGACTAGCGGGGGGCCGTCCGGGGAGCTGTTTTTT
CATSDPKGTSGGPSGELFF
>NA|TRBJ1-1|TRBV19|TRBD1
TGTGCCAGCATGGGACAGGACATGAACACTGAAGCTTTCTTT
CASMGQDMNTEAFF